Listed below are T cell receptor beta chains from one sample, sequenced in a study of cytomegalovirus exposure and HLA in healthy donors. The repertoire was sequenced with immunoSEQ multiplex PCR; TCRdb's copy has only in-frame clones and lacks some. The profile shows 100,000 or so clones, just over 65% of them singletons. The material sequenced was PBMCs. The receptors stem from a man aged 25-45 years in good health and CMV-seronegative. Each CDR3 is given with its conserved first and last residue. A D gene is named only where the DNA matches it firmly. Size is omitted from some rows. Given values are once, few, many or a class for expanded clones.

D gene,CDR3 length,J gene,V gene,clone size,CDR3 DNA,CDR3 protein
TRBD1,13,TRBJ1-1,TRBV2,few,TGTGCCAGCAGCCGACAGGGGGACACTGAAGCTTTCTTT,CASSRQGDTEAFF
TRBD2,14,TRBJ2-7,TRBV5-1,few,TGCGCCAGCAGCTTTACTAGCGGGGCATACGAGCAGTACTTC,CASSFTSGAYEQYF
-,13,TRBJ1-2,TRBV27,once,TGTGCCAGCAGGCGGTACTCTAACTATGGCTACACCTTC,CASRRYSNYGYTF
TRBD1,16,TRBJ2-7,TRBV5-4,-,TGTGCCAGCAGCCCCCAGGGGGCGTCGGCTTCCTACGAGCAGTACTTC,CASSPQGASASYEQYF
-,13,TRBJ1-5,TRBV6-1,-,TGTGCCAGCAGGGGGGCGGGCAATCAGCCCCAGCATTTT,CASRGAGNQPQHF
TRBD2,15,TRBJ2-1,TRBV12-5,-,TGTGCTAGTGGTAACGGGCGGGAGGGCCTCAATGAGCAGTTCTTC,CASGNGREGLNEQFF
TRBD1,16,TRBJ1-6,TRBV7-8,-,TGTGCCAGCAGCTTACCGCGGACAGGGGGAAATTCACCCCTCCACTTT,CASSLPRTGGNSPLHF
-,16,TRBJ2-3,TRBV9,once,TGTGCCAGCAGCGTAGGTCCGCTCGGGGGCACAGATACGCAGTATTTT,CASSVGPLGGTDTQYF
TRBD1,15,TRBJ1-1,TRBV7-9,-,TGTGCCAGCAGCTTAGGGACAGGGATGAACACTGAAGCTTTCTTT,CASSLGTGMNTEAFF
-,14,TRBJ1-2,TRBV5-6,-,TGTGCCAGCAGCGGGGCAGGGGTAGGCTATGGCTACACCTTC,CASSGAGVGYGYTF
-,14,TRBJ1-1,TRBV5-1,-,TGCGCCAGCAGCACCGGGGGGCGGGGCACTGAAGCTTTCTTT,CASSTGGRGTEAFF
-,15,TRBJ2-1,TRBV4-3,-,TGCGCCAGCAGCCAAGTGTGGGGGGGCGACAATGAGCAGTTCTTC,CASSQVWGGDNEQFF
TRBD2,16,TRBJ2-3,TRBV4-1,-,TGCGCCAGCAGCCAAGATCCTAGCGGGGGTCCAGATACGCAGTATTTT,CASSQDPSGGPDTQYF
-,15,TRBJ2-7,TRBV7-2,-,TGTGCCAGCAGCACACGGACAGCCCTCCTAAGCGAGCAGTACTTC,CASSTRTALLSEQYF
-,13,TRBJ1-5,TRBV27,-,TGTGCCAGCAGTTTAAGGGGGTCCCAGCCCCAGCATTTT,CASSLRGSQPQHF
-,14,TRBJ1-5,TRBV2,-,TGTGCCAGCAGTGACAGGTATAGCAATCAGCCCCAGCATTTT,CASSDRYSNQPQHF
-,15,TRBJ2-7,TRBV13,-,TGTGCCAGCAGCTTAGCGGGTAGCTTAACCTACGAGCAGTACTTC,CASSLAGSLTYEQYF
-,15,TRBJ2-5,TRBV4-1,-,TGCGCCAGCAGCCTGATAGTACCGTTCCAAGAGACCCAGTACTTC,CASSLIVPFQETQYF
TRBD1,13,TRBJ2-7,TRBV30,-,TGTTCCTTGGACCAGGACAGGGACAACGAGCAGTACTTC,CSLDQDRDNEQYF
TRBD1,15,TRBJ1-1,TRBV9,few,TGTGCCAGCAGCGCTTGGGGACAGGCGGACGCTGAAGCTTTCTTT,CASSAWGQADAEAFF